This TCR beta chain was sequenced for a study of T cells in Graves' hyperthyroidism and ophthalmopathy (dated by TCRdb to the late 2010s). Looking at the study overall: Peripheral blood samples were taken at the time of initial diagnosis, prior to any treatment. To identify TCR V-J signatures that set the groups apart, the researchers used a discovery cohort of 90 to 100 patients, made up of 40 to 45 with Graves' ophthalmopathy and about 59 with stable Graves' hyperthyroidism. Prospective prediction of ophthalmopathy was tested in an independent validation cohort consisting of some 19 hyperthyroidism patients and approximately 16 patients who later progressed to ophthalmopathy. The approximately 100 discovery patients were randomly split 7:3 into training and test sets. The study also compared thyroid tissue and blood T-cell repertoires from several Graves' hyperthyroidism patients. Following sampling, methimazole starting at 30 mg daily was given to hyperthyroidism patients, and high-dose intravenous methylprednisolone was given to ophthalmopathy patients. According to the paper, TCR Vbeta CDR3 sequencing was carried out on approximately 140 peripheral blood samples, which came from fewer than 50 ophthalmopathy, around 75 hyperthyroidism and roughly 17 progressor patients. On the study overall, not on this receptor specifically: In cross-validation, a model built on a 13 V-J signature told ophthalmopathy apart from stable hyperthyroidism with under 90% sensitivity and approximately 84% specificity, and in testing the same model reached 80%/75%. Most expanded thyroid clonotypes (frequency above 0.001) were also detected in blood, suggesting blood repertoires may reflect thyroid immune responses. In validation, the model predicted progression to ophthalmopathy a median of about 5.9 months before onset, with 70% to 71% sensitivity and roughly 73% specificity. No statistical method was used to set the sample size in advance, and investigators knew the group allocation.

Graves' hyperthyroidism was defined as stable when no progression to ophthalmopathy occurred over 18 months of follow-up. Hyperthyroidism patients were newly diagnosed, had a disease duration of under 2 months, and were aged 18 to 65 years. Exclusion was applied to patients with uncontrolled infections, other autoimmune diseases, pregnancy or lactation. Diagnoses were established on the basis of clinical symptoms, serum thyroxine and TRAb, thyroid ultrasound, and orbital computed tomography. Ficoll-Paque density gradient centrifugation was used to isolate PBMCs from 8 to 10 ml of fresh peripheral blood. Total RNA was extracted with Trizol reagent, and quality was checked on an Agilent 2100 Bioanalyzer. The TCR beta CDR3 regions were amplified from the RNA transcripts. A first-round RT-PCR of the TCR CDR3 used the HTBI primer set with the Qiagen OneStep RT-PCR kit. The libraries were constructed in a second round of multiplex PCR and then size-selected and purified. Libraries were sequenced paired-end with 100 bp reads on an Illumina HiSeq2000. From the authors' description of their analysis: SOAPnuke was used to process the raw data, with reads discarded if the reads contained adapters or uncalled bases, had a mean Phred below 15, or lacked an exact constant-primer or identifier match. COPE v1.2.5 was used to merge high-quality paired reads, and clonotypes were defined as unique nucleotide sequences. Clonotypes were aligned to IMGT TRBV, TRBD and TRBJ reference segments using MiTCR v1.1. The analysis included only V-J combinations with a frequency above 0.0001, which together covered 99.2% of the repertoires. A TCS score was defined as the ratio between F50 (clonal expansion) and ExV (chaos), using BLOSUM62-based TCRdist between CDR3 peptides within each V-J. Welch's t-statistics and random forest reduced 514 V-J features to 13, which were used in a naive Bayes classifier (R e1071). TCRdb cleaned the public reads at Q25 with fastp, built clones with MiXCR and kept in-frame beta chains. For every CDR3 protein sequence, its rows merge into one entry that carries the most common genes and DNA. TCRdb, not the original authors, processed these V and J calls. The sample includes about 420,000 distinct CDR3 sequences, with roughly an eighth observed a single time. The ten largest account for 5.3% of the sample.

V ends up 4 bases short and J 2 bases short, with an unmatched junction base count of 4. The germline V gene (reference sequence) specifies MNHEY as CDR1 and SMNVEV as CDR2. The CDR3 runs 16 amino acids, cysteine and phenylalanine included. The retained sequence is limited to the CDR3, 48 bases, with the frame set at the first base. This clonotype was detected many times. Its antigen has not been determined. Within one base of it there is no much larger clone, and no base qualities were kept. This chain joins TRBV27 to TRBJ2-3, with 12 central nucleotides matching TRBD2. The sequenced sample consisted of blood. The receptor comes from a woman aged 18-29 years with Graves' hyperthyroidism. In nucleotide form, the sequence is TGTGCCAGCAGTTCCCGACTAGCGGGAGCCACAGATACGCAGTATTTT. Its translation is CASSSRLAGATDTQYF.